These 9 T cell receptor beta chains were all obtained from the same sample, sequenced in a study of T cell repertoires in cytomegalovirus infection. Each CDR3 protein gets one entry after TCRdb re-called the reads with MiXCR. Of 750,000 to 900,000 distinct CDR3 sequences in the sample, almost 30% were seen once. No cognate antigen is known for these TCRs. The source material was cultured CD8+ T cells from PBMCs, sampled from culture after CMV antigen stimulation. All receptors come from a human donor in good health (CMV status not recorded). Some clones in this sample may be carry-over from other donors' samples.

This clonotype was observed a few times. The chain has TRBV5-8 and TRBJ2-1, with 10 bases aligning to TRBD1. This CDR3 has 16 amino acids. Germline CDR1 and CDR2: SGHTS and YDEGEE. V shed 4 bases, J shed 8 bases, and the junction held 12 bases outside the gene matches. The DNA for the CDR3 is TGTGCCAGCAGCCAACTCCCGGGACAGGGGTATGATGAGCAGTTCTTC. It specifies CASSQLPGQGYDEQFF.

This clonotype was counted a few times. The rearrangement joins TRBV6-2 or TRBV6-3 to TRBJ2-5; a possible D gene is TRBD2 (5 bases). The germline CDR1 and CDR2 sequences are MNHEY and SVGEGT. This CDR3 comprises 14 residues. Deletions cut 3 bases from V and 5 bases from J, with 13 bases between. The CDR3 DNA follows: TGTGCCAGCAGTTATGTCTTAGTAGCGGAGACCCAGTACTTC. Its translation is CASSYVLVAETQYF.

At least ten counts were recorded for this clonotype. J is TRBJ2-7 and V is TRBV20-1; D is unclear. V was clipped by 0 bases and J by 4 bases, with 13 bases between them. This CDR3 has 14 amino acids. Looked up from germline, CDR1 is DFQATT and CDR2 is SNEGSKA (reference sequence). The DNA for the CDR3 is TGCAGTGCTAGAGATCAGGCGTTGGGGTACGAGCAGTACGTC. Translation: CSARDQALGYEQYV.

The V and J genes are TRBV6-2 or TRBV6-3 and TRBJ1-2; unclear D gene. Looked up from germline, CDR1 is MNHEY and CDR2 is SVGEGT. The CDR3 runs to 14 residues. V was cut by 8 bases and J by 0 bases, with 13 bases left in between. CDR3 DNA sequence: TGTGCCAGCCGACCGACTGAAGCTAACTATGGCTACACCTTC. Protein: CASRPTEANYGYTF.

In its sample, this clonotype was seen a few times. This chain uses TRBV12-3 or TRBV12-4 with TRBJ1-2; 7 bases align to TRBD1. This CDR3 has 13 amino acids. With 5 bases clipped from V and 6 bases from J, the junction kept 6 bases outside the gene matches. The CDR3 protein is CASSTGVEDGYTF. The CDR3 DNA reads TGTGCCAGCAGTACAGGGGTGGAGGATGGCTACACCTTC.

This clonotype showed up just a few times. This chain joins TRBV27 and TRBJ2-3; 8 nucleotides agree with TRBD1. The CDR3 is made up of 21 amino acids. Germline CDR1 MNHEY, CDR2 SMNVEV (reference sequence). J lost 1 base, V lost 5 bases, and 23 bases had no gene match. The CDR3 reads CASSNLFGTGETHARTDTQYF. CDR3 DNA sequence: TGTGCCAGCAGTAACCTATTCGGGACAGGCGAAACACACGCACGCACAGATACGCAGTATTTT.

In the case of this clonotype: This sequence may be a read error, since a much larger clone differs from it by one base. Lacking the conserved final phenylalanine or tryptophan, this CDR3 likely reflects a read error. The chain combines TRBV6-6 with TRBJ2-1; TRBD2 agrees at 10 bases. V trimming: 5 bases; J trimming: 7 bases; junction bases outside the gene matches: 8. CDR1 and CDR2 from the germline V gene are MNHNY and SVGAGI (reference sequence). The CDR3 is 15 amino acids. The CDR3 DNA reads TGTGCCAGCAGTGGCCCCAGCGGGGGGGCAAATGAGCAGTTCTCC. The encoded protein is CASSGPSGGANEQFS.

The chain links TRBV6-1 to TRBJ2-7; TRBD2 is a possible D gene (5 bases). The CDR3 is 13 amino acids. Germline CDR1 is MNHNS and CDR2 is SASEGT. The V and J ends lost 5 bases and 4 bases respectively, with 12 bases between them. The CDR3 loop is CASSYPAGYEQYF. The CDR3 DNA reads as TGTGCCAGCAGTTATCCGGCGGGTTACGAGCAGTACTTC.

This clonotype was counted a few times. The chain recombines TRBV9 with TRBJ2-2; TRBD2 aligns across 16 bases. V shed 3 bases and J 6 bases; nucleotides not matched to a gene: 8. Germline values: CDR1 SGDLS, CDR2 YYNGEE. The CDR3 has 18 amino acids. The CDR3 DNA sequence: TGTGCCAGCAGCGAGGGACTAGCGGGGGGGGGGGTCTCCGGGGAGCTGTTTTTT. This gives the protein CASSEGLAGGGVSGELFF.